This is a list of T cell receptor beta chains from one sample in a study of cytomegalovirus exposure and HLA in healthy donors. Measured with immunoSEQ multiplex PCR; TCRdb has only the in-frame clones, and not every one. The sample contains 150,000 to 200,000 clones, roughly four fifths of which appear only once. What was sequenced was PBMCs. These receptors were obtained from a woman between 35 and 50 years old in good health and CMV-seronegative. CDR3s include the opening cysteine and the closing phenylalanine or tryptophan. A D gene is named only where the DNA matches it firmly. The size field is filled for only some rows; it gives once, few, many or a size class.

d_gene,v_gene,abundance,j_gene,CDR3aa,CDR3nt
NA,TRBV9,once,TRBJ1-1,CASSVTGGTEAFF,TGTGCCAGCAGCGTAACCGGGGGCACTGAAGCTTTCTTT
NA,TRBV5-1,once,TRBJ2-4,CASSSRQEKTKNIQYF,TGCGCCAGCAGCTCGCGACAGGAGAAAACCAAAAACATTCAGTACTTC
TRBD1,TRBV28,NA,TRBJ1-2,CASSLSTGGNGYTF,TGTGCCAGCAGTTTATCGACAGGGGGCAATGGCTACACCTTC
TRBD2,TRBV7-3,few,TRBJ2-2,CASSAGGQVGELFF,TGTGCCAGCAGCGCGGGAGGGCAAGTCGGGGAGCTGTTTTTT
NA,TRBV9,once,TRBJ2-7,CASSPLGSAKGPQSYEQYF,TGTGCCAGCAGCCCCCTGGGGAGCGCCAAAGGTCCCCAGTCCTACGAGCAGTACTTC
NA,TRBV2,NA,TRBJ1-1,CASSEQLRRYTEAFF,TGTGCCAGCAGTGAACAATTACGTCGGTACACTGAAGCTTTCTTT
NA,TRBV6-1,few,TRBJ1-3,CASSASGINTIYF,TGTGCCAGCAGTGCCTCAGGGATAAACACCATATATTTT
NA,TRBV29-1,few,TRBJ2-7,CSVESGRGNEQYF,TGCAGCGTTGAATCGGGCAGGGGAAACGAGCAGTACTTC
TRBD1,TRBV6-5,NA,TRBJ1-2,CASSLGQSPNNYGYTF,TGTGCCAGCAGTTTGGGACAGAGCCCGAATAACTATGGCTACACCTTC
NA,TRBV29-1,NA,TRBJ2-7,CSVEKEAGGEQYF,TGCAGCGTTGAAAAAGAGGCTGGAGGAGAGCAGTACTTC
NA,TRBV25-1,NA,TRBJ2-7,CASSSDSKYYEQYF,TGTGCCAGCAGTTCCGACTCCAAGTATTACGAGCAGTACTTC
TRBD1,TRBV5-6,few,TRBJ1-2,CASSFGLTGGPYGYTF,TGTGCCAGCAGCTTCGGCTTAACAGGGGGCCCCTATGGCTACACCTTC
NA,TRBV6-1,NA,TRBJ1-2,CASNPTGGYGYTF,TGTGCCAGCAACCCGACAGGCGGCTATGGCTACACCTTC
NA,TRBV7-2,NA,TRBJ1-5,CASSLSWGDQPQHF,TGTGCCAGCAGCTTGTCGTGGGGGGATCAGCCCCAGCATTTT
TRBD1,TRBV19,NA,TRBJ1-5,CAGGDRGVNQPQHF,TGTGCCGGGGGAGACAGGGGGGTCAATCAGCCCCAGCATTTT
NA,TRBV7-9,NA,TRBJ2-6,CASSLAGQLNVLTF,TGTGCCAGCAGCCTCGCCGGACAGCTAAACGTCCTGACTTTC
NA,TRBV4-1,NA,TRBJ2-7,CASSQDHVRPGGEQYF,TGCGCCAGCAGCCAAGATCATGTAAGGCCCGGGGGCGAGCAGTACTTC
TRBD1,TRBV5-5,NA,TRBJ1-2,CASSLGQGAYGYTF,TGTGCCAGCAGCTTGGGACAGGGGGCTTATGGCTACACCTTC
NA,TRBV19,once,TRBJ2-7,CACSGGISYEQYF,TGTGCCTGTTCGGGCGGGATATCCTACGAGCAGTACTTC
NA,TRBV19,NA,TRBJ1-5,CASCSSFGGTFNSNQPQHF,TGTGCCAGTTGTTCCTCCTTCGGGGGTACATTTAATAGCAATCAGCCCCAGCATTTT
NA,TRBV11-3,NA,TRBJ2-7,CASSLRTGLGEQYF,TGTGCCAGCAGCCTCCGGACTGGCTTGGGGGAGCAGTACTTC
TRBD2,TRBV25-1,NA,TRBJ2-5,CASSAIAGAETQYF,TGTGCCAGCAGTGCCATAGCGGGAGCGGAGACCCAGTACTTC
NA,TRBV7-9,NA,TRBJ2-5,CASSEGHREETQYF,TGTGCCAGCAGCGAGGGTCATAGGGAGGAGACCCAGTACTTC
NA,TRBV5-1,NA,TRBJ1-1,CASSLGQITRNTEAFF,TGCGCCAGCAGCTTGGGTCAGATTACAAGGAACACTGAAGCTTTCTTT
NA,TRBV11-2,few,TRBJ2-2,CASSSGGIGELFF,TGTGCCAGCAGCTCAGGCGGGATCGGGGAGCTGTTTTTT
NA,TRBV29-1,NA,TRBJ1-1,CSAPGNTEAFF,TGCAGCGCCCCCGGGAACACTGAAGCTTTCTTT
NA,TRBV6-5,NA,TRBJ2-1,CASNFRGLQFF,TGTGCCAGCAATTTTCGGGGTCTGCAGTTCTTC
NA,TRBV4-2,NA,TRBJ2-4,CASSQDRGAGNIQYF,TGTGCCAGCAGCCAAGACAGGGGCGCGGGAAACATTCAGTACTTC
NA,TRBV11-1,NA,TRBJ2-7,CASSLGLRPYEQYF,TGTGCCAGCAGCTTAGGACTACGACCCTACGAGCAGTACTTC
TRBD1,TRBV7-2,NA,TRBJ2-7,CASSSRDRGEQYF,TGTGCCAGCAGCTCCCGGGACAGGGGCGAGCAGTACTTC